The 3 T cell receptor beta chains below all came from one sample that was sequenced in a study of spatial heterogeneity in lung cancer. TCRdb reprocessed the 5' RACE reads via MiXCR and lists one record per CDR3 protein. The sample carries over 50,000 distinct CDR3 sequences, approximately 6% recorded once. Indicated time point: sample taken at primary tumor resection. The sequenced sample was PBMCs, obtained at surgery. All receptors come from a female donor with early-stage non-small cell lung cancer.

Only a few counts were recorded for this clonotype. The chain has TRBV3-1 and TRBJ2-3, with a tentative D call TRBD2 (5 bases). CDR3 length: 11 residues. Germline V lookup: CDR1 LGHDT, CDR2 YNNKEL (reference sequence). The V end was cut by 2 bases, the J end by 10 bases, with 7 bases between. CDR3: CASSQRRAQYF. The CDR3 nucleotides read TGTGCCAGCAGCCAAAGGCGGGCGCAGTATTTT.

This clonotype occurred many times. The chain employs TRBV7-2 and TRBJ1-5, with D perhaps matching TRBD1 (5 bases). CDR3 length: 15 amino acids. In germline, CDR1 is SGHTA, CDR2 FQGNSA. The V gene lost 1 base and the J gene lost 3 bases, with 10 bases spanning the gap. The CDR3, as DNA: TGTGCCAGCAGCTTAGTAACAGGCGCCAATCAGCCCCAGCATTTT. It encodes CASSLVTGANQPQHF.

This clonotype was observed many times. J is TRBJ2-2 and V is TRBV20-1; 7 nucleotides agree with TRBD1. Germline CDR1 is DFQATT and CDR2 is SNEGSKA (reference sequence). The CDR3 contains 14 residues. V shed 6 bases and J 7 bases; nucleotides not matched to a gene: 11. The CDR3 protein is CSALITGADGELFF. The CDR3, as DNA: TGCAGTGCATTAATAACAGGGGCGGACGGGGAGCTGTTTTTT.